The rows below give T cell receptor beta chains drawn from one sample of a study of shared clonotypes between healthy human individuals. The protocol was immunoSEQ multiplex PCR, while the TCRdb copy is restricted to in-frame clones and leaves out a portion. The table shows some 2.1 million clones, with roughly 96% occurring only once. Sequenced sample: naive CD4+ T cells sorted from blood. The receptors originated from a man between 18 and 29 years old in good health. Both conserved end residues are part of each CDR3. The order of the fields is J gene, V gene, CDR3 protein.

>TRBJ2-1|TRBV30
CAWSVGTSGSNEQFF
>TRBJ1-3|TRBV7-9
CASSSGVPSGNTIYF
>TRBJ2-1|TRBV28
CASSPEGEQFF
>TRBJ2-6|TRBV30
CAWSPDLSGANVLTF
>TRBJ2-3|TRBV7-9
CASSLNSLGDTQYF
>TRBJ1-1|TRBV2
CASRAGTSSNTEAFF
>TRBJ2-7|TRBV21-1
CASRCRGFGIYEQYF
>TRBJ1-3|TRBV7-6
CASSLLGGSGNTIYF
>TRBJ1-4|TRBV7-6
CASSPRPSNEKLFF
>TRBJ2-7|TRBV27
CASSLSKRDFF
>TRBJ1-4|TRBV7-8
CASSLGSTNEKLFF
>TRBJ2-7|TRBV6-5
CASRGLWQGGYEQYF
>TRBJ1-5|TRBV6-6
CASSDSQPQHF
>TRBJ2-5|TRBV19
CARTPGLAGNQETQYF
>TRBJ2-3|TRBV10-1
CASSRSGGTADTQYF
>TRBJ1-5|TRBV19
CASSITHPITGGNQPQHF
>TRBJ2-7|TRBV6-5
CASSYSTGPREQYF
>TRBJ2-7|TRBV5-1
CASSLDRGITYEQYF
>TRBJ2-7|TRBV6-5
CASSRGQPDEQYF
>TRBJ1-5|TRBV5-6
CASSLGTGGSQPQHF
>TRBJ1-2|TRBV30
CAWSGTPRGYTF
>TRBJ1-1|TRBV6-1
CASSVDRATEAFF
>TRBJ1-1|TRBV18
CATQGVVGTEAFF